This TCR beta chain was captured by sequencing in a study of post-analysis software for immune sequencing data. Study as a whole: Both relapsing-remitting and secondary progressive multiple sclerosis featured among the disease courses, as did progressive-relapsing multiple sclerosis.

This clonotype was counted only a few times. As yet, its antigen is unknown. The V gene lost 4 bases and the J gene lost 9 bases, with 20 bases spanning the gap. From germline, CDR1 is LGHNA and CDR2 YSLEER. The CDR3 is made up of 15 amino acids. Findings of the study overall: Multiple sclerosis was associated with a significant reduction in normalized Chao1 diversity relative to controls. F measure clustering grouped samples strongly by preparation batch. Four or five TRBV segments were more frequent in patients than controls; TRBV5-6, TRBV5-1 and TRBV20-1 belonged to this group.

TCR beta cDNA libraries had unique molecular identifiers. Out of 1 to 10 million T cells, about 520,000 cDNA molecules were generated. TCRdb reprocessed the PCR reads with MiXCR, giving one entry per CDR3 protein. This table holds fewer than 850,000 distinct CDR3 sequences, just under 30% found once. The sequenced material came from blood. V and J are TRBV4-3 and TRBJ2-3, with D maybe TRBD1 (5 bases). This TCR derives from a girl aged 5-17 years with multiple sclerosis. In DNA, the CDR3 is TGCGCCAGCAGCCCAAGAATCACCCCAGGGTTCACGCAGTATTTT. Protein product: CASSPRITPGFTQYF.